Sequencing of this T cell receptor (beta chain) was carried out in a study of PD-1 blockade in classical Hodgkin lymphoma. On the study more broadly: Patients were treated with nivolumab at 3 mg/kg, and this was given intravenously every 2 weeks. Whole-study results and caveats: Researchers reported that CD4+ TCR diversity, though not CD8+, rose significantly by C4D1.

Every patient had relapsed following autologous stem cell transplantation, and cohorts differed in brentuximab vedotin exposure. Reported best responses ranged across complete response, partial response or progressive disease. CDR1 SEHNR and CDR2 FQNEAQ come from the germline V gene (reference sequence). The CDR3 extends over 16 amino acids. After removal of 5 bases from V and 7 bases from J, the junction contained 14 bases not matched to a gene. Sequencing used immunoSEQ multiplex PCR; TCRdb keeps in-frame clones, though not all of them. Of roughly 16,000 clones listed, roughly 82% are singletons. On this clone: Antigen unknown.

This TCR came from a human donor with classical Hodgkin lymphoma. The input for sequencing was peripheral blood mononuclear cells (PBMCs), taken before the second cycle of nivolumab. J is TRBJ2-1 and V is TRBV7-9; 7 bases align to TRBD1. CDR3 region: CASSPDKTGMGNEQFF. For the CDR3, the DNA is TGTGCCAGCAGCCCAGATAAGACAGGGATGGGGAATGAGCAGTTCTTC.